Listed below are T cell receptor beta chains from one sample, sequenced in a study of identical twins. MiXCR was run by TCRdb on the 5' RACE reads, yielding one entry per CDR3 protein. The data contain just under 650,000 distinct CDR3 sequences, around 7.5% of them singletons. These same records also appear under a second study, on yellow fever vaccine responses in identical twins.

The sequencing input was PBMCs. The source of these receptors is a young woman in good health. Both conserved end residues are part of each CDR3. D genes are given only for firm matches. Expanded clones get a size class; other rows say once, few or many, or leave the size out.

cdr3_length j_call clone_size v_call d_call cdr3_nt cdr3_aa
14 TRBJ1-1 few TRBV19 NA TGTGCCAGTAGTATCCAGGTACCGAACACTGAAGCTTTCTTT CASSIQVPNTEAFF
13 TRBJ2-7 NA TRBV7-8 NA TGTGCCAGCAGCTTAGCCGCTTTCTACGAGCAGTACTTC CASSLAAFYEQYF
14 TRBJ1-1 few TRBV5-1 TRBD1 TGCGCCAGCAGCGGACGACAGGGGAGCACTGAAGCTTTCTTT CASSGRQGSTEAFF
13 TRBJ2-1 NA TRBV7-3 NA TGTGCCAGCAGGGCGACAGAATACAATGAGCAGTTCTTC CASRATEYNEQFF
13 TRBJ2-7 NA TRBV29-1 NA TGCAGCGTTAGGGACAAGAGCTCCTACGAGCAGTACTTC CSVRDKSSYEQYF
14 TRBJ1-5 NA TRBV12-3/TRBV12-4 NA TGTGCCAGCAGTTGGGGGGAGGGCAATCAGCCCCAGCATTTT CASSWGEGNQPQHF
14 TRBJ2-3 NA TRBV29-1 NA TGCAGCGTTGTGTGGGACACACCCTCTGATACGCAGTATTTT CSVVWDTPSDTQYF
15 TRBJ1-5 few TRBV7-2 NA TGTGCCAGCAGCTTAGCTAGTCGGAGCAATCAGCCCCAGCATTTT CASSLASRSNQPQHF
14 TRBJ1-1 many TRBV3-1 NA TGTGCCAGCAGCCAAGGAACCAGGGGAACTGAAGCTTTCTTT CASSQGTRGTEAFF
15 TRBJ2-1 NA TRBV28 TRBD1 TGTGCCAGCAGTTCCCCTTGGACAGGGGTGAATGAGCAGTTCTTC CASSSPWTGVNEQFF
21 TRBJ2-2 few TRBV11-1 TRBD1 TGTGCCAGCGGACCATGGACCGAACCTCGGTGGGGACAGGGCAACACCGGGGAGCTGTTTTTT CASGPWTEPRWGQGNTGELFF
18 TRBJ2-1 NA TRBV5-1 NA TGCGCCAGCAGACAGGTGATGGGGGGCAGGGAATTCGACAATGAGCAGTTCTTC CASRQVMGGREFDNEQFF
16 TRBJ2-3 NA TRBV3-1 TRBD2 TGTGCCAGCAGCCAAGCGCTTAGCGGGACCACAGATACGCAGTATTTT CASSQALSGTTDTQYF
16 TRBJ2-3 many TRBV12-3/TRBV12-4 TRBD2 TGTGCCAGCAGCCCCGGGACTAGCGTCTACACAGATACGCAGTATTTT CASSPGTSVYTDTQYF
15 TRBJ2-1 NA TRBV2 TRBD2 TGTGCCAGCAGTGAATGGGGCGGGAGGGAGAATGAGCAGTTCTTC CASSEWGGRENEQFF
15 TRBJ2-7 once TRBV19 NA TGTGCCAGTAGTATTTCCCCTGACACCTCCTACGAGCAGTACTTC CASSISPDTSYEQYF
15 TRBJ2-7 many TRBV12-3/TRBV12-4 TRBD2 TGTGCCAGCAGTCAAAGTAGCGGGAGGAGCAACGAGCAGTACTTC CASSQSSGRSNEQYF
14 TRBJ1-1 many TRBV5-1 TRBD1 TGCGCCAGCAGCTTGGACAGGGGCAAGTTGGGAGCTTTCTTT CASSLDRGKLGAFF
14 TRBJ1-2 NA TRBV7-9 TRBD1 TGTGCCAGCAGCTTAGGTCCAGGGGGACGTGGCTACACCTTC CASSLGPGGRGYTF
13 TRBJ2-1 many TRBV12-3/TRBV12-4 NA TGTGCCAGCAGCGGGGACGCCAACAATGAGCAGTTCTTC CASSGDANNEQFF
15 TRBJ1-5 few TRBV19 NA TGTGCCAGTAGTACCGAACACCATAGCAATCAGCCCCAGCATTTT CASSTEHHSNQPQHF
15 TRBJ2-1 NA TRBV7-3 TRBD1 TGTGCCAGCAGCCTCGACAGGGCCTCCTACAATGAGCAGTTCTTC CASSLDRASYNEQFF
15 TRBJ2-5 NA TRBV5-1 TRBD2 TGCGCCAGCAGCTCCGGACTAGGGGTGGGAGAGACCCAGTACTTC CASSSGLGVGETQYF
15 TRBJ2-7 NA TRBV4-2 NA TGTGCCATGGGCCCCGGGCTCAGGAGCTCCTACGAGCAGTACTTC CAMGPGLRSSYEQYF
13 TRBJ2-7 NA TRBV20-1 NA TGCAGTGCTCCCGGGACGGCGTCCTACGAGCAGTACTTC CSAPGTASYEQYF
12 TRBJ2-2 many TRBV5-4 NA TGTGCCAGCAGCTTCTGGTCCGGGGAGCTGTTTTTT CASSFWSGELFF
17 TRBJ2-1 many TRBV9 TRBD1 TGTGCCAGCAGCGTAGCTACTAGCAGGGGGCTCTACAATGAGCAGTTCTTC CASSVATSRGLYNEQFF